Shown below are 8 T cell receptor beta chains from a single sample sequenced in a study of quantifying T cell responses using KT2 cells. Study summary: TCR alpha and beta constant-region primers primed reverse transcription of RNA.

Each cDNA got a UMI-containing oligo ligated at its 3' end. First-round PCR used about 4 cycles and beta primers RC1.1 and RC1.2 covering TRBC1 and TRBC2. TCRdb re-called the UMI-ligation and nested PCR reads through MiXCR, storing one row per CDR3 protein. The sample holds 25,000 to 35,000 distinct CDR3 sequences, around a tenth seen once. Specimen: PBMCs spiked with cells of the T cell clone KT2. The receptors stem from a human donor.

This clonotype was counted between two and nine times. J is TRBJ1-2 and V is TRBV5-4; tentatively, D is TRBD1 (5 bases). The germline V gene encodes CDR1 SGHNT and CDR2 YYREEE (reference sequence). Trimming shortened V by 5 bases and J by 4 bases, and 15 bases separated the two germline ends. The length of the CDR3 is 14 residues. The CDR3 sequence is CASRAGGRAYGYTF. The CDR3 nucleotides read TGTGCCAGCAGAGCTGGGGGGAGGGCCTATGGCTACACCTTC. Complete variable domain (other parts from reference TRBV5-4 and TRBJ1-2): ETGVTQSPTHLIKTRGQQVTLRCSSQSGHNTVSWYQQALGQGPQFIFQYYREEENGRGNFPPRFSGLQFPNYSSELNVNALELDDSALYLCASRAGGRAYGYTFGSGTRLTVV.

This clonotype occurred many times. CDR3 in DNA: TGCAGCGTTGCCGGGGGGAGGGGTGACTACGAGCAGTACTTC. Protein sequence: CSVAGGRGDYEQYF. This sequence joins TRBV29-1 and TRBJ2-7; 7 bases agree with TRBD2. CDR3 size: 14 residues. V was clipped by 4 bases and J by 3 bases; unmatched bases: 9. The V gene's germline CDR1 is SQVTM and CDR2 ANQGSEA.

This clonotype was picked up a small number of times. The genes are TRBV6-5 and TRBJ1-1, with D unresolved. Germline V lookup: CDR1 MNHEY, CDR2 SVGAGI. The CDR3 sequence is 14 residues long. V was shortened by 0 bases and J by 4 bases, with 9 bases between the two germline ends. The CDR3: CASSYSISGTEAFF. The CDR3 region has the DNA TGTGCCAGCAGTTACTCAATTTCAGGCACTGAAGCTTTCTTT.

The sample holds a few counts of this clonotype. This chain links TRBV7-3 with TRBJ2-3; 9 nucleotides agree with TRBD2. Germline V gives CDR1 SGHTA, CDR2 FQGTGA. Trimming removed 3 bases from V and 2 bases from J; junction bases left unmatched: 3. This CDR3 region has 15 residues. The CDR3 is CASSLAGGNTDTQYF. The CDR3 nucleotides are TGTGCCAGCAGCTTGGCGGGGGGGAACACAGATACGCAGTATTTT.

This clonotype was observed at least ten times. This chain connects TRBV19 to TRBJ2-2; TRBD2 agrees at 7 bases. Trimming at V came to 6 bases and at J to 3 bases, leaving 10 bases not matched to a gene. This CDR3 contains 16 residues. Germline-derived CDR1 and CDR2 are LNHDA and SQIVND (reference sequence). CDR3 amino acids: CASRPLGGSYTGELFF. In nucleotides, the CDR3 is TGTGCCAGTAGACCTCTAGGCGGGAGTTACACCGGGGAGCTGTTTTTT.

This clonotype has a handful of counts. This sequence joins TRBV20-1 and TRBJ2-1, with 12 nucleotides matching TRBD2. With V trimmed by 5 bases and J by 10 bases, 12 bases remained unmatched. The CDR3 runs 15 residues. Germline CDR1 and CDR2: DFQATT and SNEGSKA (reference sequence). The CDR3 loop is CSAPGWTSGTSEQFF. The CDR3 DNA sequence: TGCAGTGCTCCTGGGTGGACTAGCGGGACGTCCGAGCAGTTCTTC.

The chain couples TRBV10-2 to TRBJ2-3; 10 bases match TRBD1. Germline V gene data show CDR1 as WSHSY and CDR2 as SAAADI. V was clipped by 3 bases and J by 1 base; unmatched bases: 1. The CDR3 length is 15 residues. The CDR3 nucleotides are TGCGCCAGCAGTGACGGGACAGGGGGCACAGATACGCAGTATTTT. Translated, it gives CASSDGTGGTDTQYF.

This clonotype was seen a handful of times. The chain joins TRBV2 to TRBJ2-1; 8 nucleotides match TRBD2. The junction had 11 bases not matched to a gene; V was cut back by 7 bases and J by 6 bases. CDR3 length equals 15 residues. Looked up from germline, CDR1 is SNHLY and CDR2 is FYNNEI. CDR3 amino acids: CASTRLAPGGNEQFF. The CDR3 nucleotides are TGTGCCAGCACCCGACTAGCGCCTGGGGGCAATGAGCAGTTCTTC.